A single sample is the source of the 22 T cell receptor beta chains below, sequenced in a study of shared T cell receptors in the human thymus listed by TCRdb under 2021. The protocol used for the library was the immunoSEQ multiplex PCR assay. Imported from immuneACCESS, the table was reduced by TCRdb to in-frame sequences with V and J called. These copies leave out some clones; in studies compared against another copy, an unresolved V gene accounts for under half, and the cause of the remainder is not known. Here the sample has over 60,000 clones; about 96% occur a single time. The ten most abundant clones make up around 0.035% of the sample. The material sequenced was thymocytes. These receptors were taken from a human donor.

The rearrangement links TRBV4-3 to TRBJ2-3; D is perhaps TRBD2 (6 bases). CDR1 and CDR2 (germline): LGHNA, YSLEER. The V gene lost 1 base and the J gene lost 4 bases, with 18 bases spanning the gap. There are 17 residues in the CDR3. In nucleotides, the CDR3 is TGCGCCAGCAGCCAAGGGGGTGGGCTAGCGTACCCAGATACGCAGTATTTT. Encoded protein: CASSQGGGLAYPDTQYF.

The chain combines TRBV28 with TRBJ1-1; a possible D gene is TRBD1 (6 bases). Germline lookup yields CDR1 MDHEN and CDR2 SYDVKM. Trimming took off 7 bases at V and 5 bases at J, with 11 bases between the two ends. The CDR3 covers 12 residues. The CDR3 loop is CASIGGRTEAFF. CDR3 sequence (DNA): TGTGCCAGCATAGGGGGTAGAACTGAAGCTTTCTTT.

The chain couples TRBV30 to TRBJ1-1; D not certain. CDR1 and CDR2 from the germline V gene are GTSNPN and SVGIG (reference sequence). Trimming took off 3 bases at V and 4 bases at J, with 15 bases between the two ends. The CDR3 is 14 residues long. The CDR3 DNA follows: TGTGCCTGGAGCATCCGGAAGGGCCCCACTGAAGCTTTCTTT. The encoded protein is CAWSIRKGPTEAFF. The whole variable domain, filled in from reference TRBV30 and TRBJ1-1, reads SQTIHQWPATLVQPVGSPLSLECTVEGTSNPNLYWYRQAAGRGLQLLFYSVGIGQISSEVPQNLSASRPQDRQFILSSKKLLLSDSGFYLCAWSIRKGPTEAFFGQGTRLTVV.

The chain links TRBV11-1 to TRBJ2-5; either TRBD1 or TRBD2 may fit D (5 bases each). Germline lookup yields CDR1 SGHAT and CDR2 FQDESV (reference sequence). V was shortened by 2 bases and J by 3 bases, with 22 bases between the two germline ends. The CDR3 totals 18 residues. CDR3 nucleotides: TGTGCCAGCAGCTTAAAGGGGCTAGCCCCCGGGCACGAAGAGACCCAGTACTTC. Protein: CASSLKGLAPGHEETQYF.

The gene calls are TRBV13 and TRBJ1-1; 10 bases map to TRBD1. The V gene's germline CDR1 is PRHDT and CDR2 FYEKMQ (reference sequence). The CDR3 covers 16 residues. The CDR3 coding sequence is TGTGCAATACGCCCCGGACAGGGGGGGAGGAACACTGAAGCTTTCTTT. Amino acid sequence: CAIRPGQGGRNTEAFF. Full variable domain (missing parts from reference TRBV13 and TRBJ1-1): AAGVIQSPRHLIKEKRETATLKCYPIPRHDTVYWYQQGPGQDPQFLISFYEKMQSDKGSIPDRFSAQQFSDYHSELNMSSLELGDSALYFCAIRPGQGGRNTEAFFGQGTRLTVV.

The genes are TRBV6-5 and TRBJ1-4; D is perhaps TRBD1 (5 bases). V was trimmed by 0 bases and J by 4 bases, leaving 12 bases between them. This CDR3 region has 16 residues. Germline CDR1 and CDR2: MNHEY and SVGAGI. The CDR3 nucleotides are TGTGCCAGCAGTTACTCGGGTGGGGCTCATAATGAAAAACTGTTTTTT. Encoded protein: CASSYSGGAHNEKLFF.

With regard to this clone: The same CDR3 also results from other DNA sequences found in this sample. The chain is built from TRBV6-5 and TRBJ1-1; D is uncertain. Germline V gene sequence: CDR1 MNHEY, CDR2 SVGAGI. The CDR3 length is 15 residues. Trimming left V 0 bases short and J 0 bases short, with 8 bases between. For the CDR3, the DNA is TGTGCCAGCAGTTACTCAAGTGGCCTGAACACTGAAGCTTTCTTT. Translating gives CASSYSSGLNTEAFF.

The chain has TRBV29-1 and TRBJ2-7, with D uncertain. Trimming took off 4 bases at V and 7 bases at J, with 8 bases between the two ends. CDR1 and CDR2 (germline): SQVTM, ANQGSEA. The CDR3 runs 10 residues. CDR3 in amino acids: CSVVLGEQYF. CDR3 nucleotide sequence: TGCAGCGTTGTTCTCGGAGAGCAGTACTTC.

The chain uses TRBV7-3 and TRBJ2-7; a weak D match, TRBD1 (5 bases). Trimming removed 2 bases from V and 0 bases from J, with 14 bases in between. The CDR3 contains 16 residues. Germline V gives CDR1 SGHTA, CDR2 FQGTGA. The CDR3 loop is CASSLSGQGSSYEQYF. DNA of the CDR3: TGTGCCAGCAGCTTATCCGGGCAGGGAAGCTCCTACGAGCAGTACTTC.

The chain links TRBV2 to TRBJ2-2; 9 positions match TRBD2. V lost 0 bases, J lost 2 bases, and 4 bases stayed unmatched. The CDR3 loop spans 17 amino acids. In germline, CDR1 is SNHLY, CDR2 FYNNEI. As DNA, the CDR3 is TGTGCCAGCAGTGAAGCGGAGCGGGGGGAAAACACCGGGGAGCTGTTTTTT. Translating it yields CASSEAERGENTGELFF.

The chain is built from TRBV4-3 and TRBJ2-1; no definite D call. Germline CDR1 reads LGHNA; CDR2 reads YSLEER. CDR3 length: 18 amino acids. The ends were cut back, 1 base at V and 2 bases at J, with 18 bases in the middle. The CDR3 loop is CASSQVQRNRSTYNEQFF. CDR3 bases: TGCGCCAGCAGCCAAGTTCAGAGGAATAGGAGTACCTACAATGAGCAGTTCTTC.

For the CDR3, the DNA is TGTGCCGGATCTCTGGCGGTAACTACGAACACCGGGGAGCTGTTTTTT. Protein product: CAGSLAVTTNTGELFF. The chain joins TRBV2 to TRBJ2-2; D not certain. Germline CDR1 is SNHLY and CDR2 is FYNNEI. The CDR3 extends over 16 amino acids. Trimming stripped 11 bases from V and 0 bases from J, with 19 bases between.

This sequence joins TRBV14 and TRBJ1-1; D ambiguous. Trimming removed 6 bases from V and 0 bases from J, with 8 bases in between. The CDR3 is 13 residues long. CDR1 is SGHDN and CDR2 is FVKESK in the germline V gene. The CDR3 reads CASSSSVNTEAFF. CDR3 coding DNA: TGTGCCAGCAGTTCATCGGTGAACACTGAAGCTTTCTTT. The full variable domain, in which reference TRBV14 and TRBJ1-1 provide the parts outside the CDR3, is EAGVTQFPSHSVIEKGQTVTLRCDPISGHDNLYWYRRVMGKEIKFLLHFVKESKQDESGMPNNRFLAERTGGTYSTLKVQPAELEDSGVYFCASSSSVNTEAFFGQGTRLTVV.

V and J are TRBV10-3 and TRBJ2-5; maybe TRBD1 (6 bases). Trimming stripped 3 bases from V and 2 bases from J, with 10 bases between. The CDR3 covers 14 residues. Germline V gene lookup returns CDR1 ENHRY and CDR2 SYGVKD. The CDR3 region has the DNA TGTGCCATCAGTGAACTCAGGGGTCAAGAGACCCAGTACTTC. Amino acids: CAISELRGQETQYF.

As DNA, the CDR3 is TGTGCCAGCAGCAGACCAGAAAACATTCAGTACTTC. Translating gives CASSRPENIQYF. V gene TRBV7-4 combines with J gene TRBJ2-4; D unresolved. The CDR3 totals 12 residues. Germline loops: CDR1 SGHVT, CDR2 SQSDAQ. Trimming stripped 5 bases from V and 5 bases from J, with 7 bases between.

This rearrangement joins TRBV4-3 to TRBJ2-1, with 8 bases matching TRBD2. CDR3 length: 18 amino acids. Trimming cost V 0 bases and J 2 bases; bases outside gene matches: 9. The germline V gene encodes CDR1 LGHNA and CDR2 YSLEER. Here the CDR3 reads CASSQDGSGGLTYNEQFF. Written as DNA, the CDR3 is TGCGCCAGCAGCCAAGATGGGTCGGGGGGGCTGACCTACAATGAGCAGTTCTTC.

The chain couples TRBV5-6 to TRBJ1-5; D is possibly TRBD1 (5 bases). The length of the CDR3 is 17 residues. From germline, CDR1 is SGHDT and CDR2 YYEEEE. V lost 5 bases and J 0 bases, leaving 18 bases between the germline ends. The CDR3 DNA follows: TGTGCCAGCAGTCAAACCAAGACAGAATATAGCAATCAGCCCCAGCATTTT. Translation gives CASSQTKTEYSNQPQHF.

This rearrangement joins TRBV4-3 to TRBJ1-1; D possibly corresponds to TRBD1 (5 bases). The germline V gene has CDR1 LGHNA and CDR2 YSLEER. Deletions cut 6 bases from V and 2 bases from J, with 25 bases between. CDR3 size: 18 residues. Here the CDR3 reads CASRHFGWGPNPNTEAFF. For the CDR3, the DNA is TGCGCCAGCAGGCATTTCGGGTGGGGCCCAAACCCTAACACTGAAGCTTTCTTT.

V usage is TRBV7-8 and J usage is TRBJ2-3; tentatively, D is TRBD2 (5 bases). This CDR3 contains 13 residues. V lost 2 bases, J lost 6 bases, and 9 bases lay in between. Germline CDR1 is SGHVS and CDR2 is FQNEAQ. CDR3 residues: CASSLRGLDTQYF. CDR3 bases: TGTGCCAGCAGCTTAAGAGGGTTGGATACGCAGTATTTT.

This clone was picked up one time. The chain joins TRBV4-3 to TRBJ1-4; D gene unclear. The CDR3 runs 16 residues. Between the trimmed V and J ends, which lost 0 bases and 7 bases, there was a span of 15 bases. Germline V gene sequence: CDR1 LGHNA, CDR2 YSLEER. The CDR3 nucleotides read TGCGCCAGCAGCCAAGACCGGGAGGGAGCGGGTGAAAAACTGTTTTTT. Amino acids: CASSQDREGAGEKLFF.

The rearrangement joins TRBV29-1 to TRBJ2-5; D might be TRBD2 (7 bases). The CDR3 is 15 residues long. The germline CDR1 and CDR2 sequences are SQVTM and ANQGSEA. The V and J ends lost 3 bases and 5 bases respectively, with 19 bases between them. The CDR3 DNA follows: TGCAGCGTTGATCCGGACGGAGGGGGGGGTGAGACCCAGTACTTC. Its translation: CSVDPDGGGGETQYF.

This chain uses TRBV30 with TRBJ1-2; D unclear. Germline V gives CDR1 GTSNPN, CDR2 SVGIG (reference sequence). The CDR3 sequence is 14 residues long. Trimming pared 0 bases from V and 4 bases from J, leaving 12 bases between. The CDR3 DNA reads TGTGCCTGGAGTGTTGAGGGCCTCGGCTATGGCTACACCTTC. It is translated as CAWSVEGLGYGYTF.